What follows are 18 T cell receptor beta chains derived from one specimen sequenced in a study of blood T cells in healthy people across ages. A J-beta primer mix and a sample-barcoded 5' primer were used in a second PCR of about 7 to 12 cycles. From the 5' RACE reads, TCRdb called clonotypes with MiXCR, one entry per CDR3 protein. The profile shows 660,000 or so distinct CDR3 sequences, 45% to 65% of them singletons. The specimen was blood. The receptor source for this set is a man between 60 and 70 years old in good health.

J is TRBJ1-2 and V is TRBV20-1; 7 bases match TRBD1. CDR1 is DFQATT and CDR2 is SNEGSKA in the germline V gene (reference sequence). The CDR3 loop spans 14 amino acids. V lost 1 base, J lost 7 bases, and 9 bases stayed unmatched. CDR3 protein: CSARGDRVSVGYTF. As DNA, the CDR3 is TGCAGTGCTAGAGGTGACAGGGTTTCGGTTGGCTACACCTTC.

Concerning this clonotype: A clone one base away is much larger, so this may be a read error. The J gene is TRBJ2-7, the V gene TRBV5-6; D ambiguous. The CDR3 is 12 residues long. Germline V gene sequence: CDR1 SGHDT, CDR2 YYEEEE. CDR3 DNA sequence: TGTGCCAGCAGCTTTAACGCCTACGGGCAGTACTTC. Its protein is CASSFNAYGQYF.

The genes are TRBV18 and TRBJ2-5; 10 nucleotides agree with TRBD1. Germline CDR1 reads KGHSH; CDR2 reads LQKENI. Trimming cost V 8 bases and J 3 bases; bases outside gene matches: 6. The CDR3 loop spans 14 amino acids. The CDR3 here is CASRKTGGEETQYF. The CDR3, as DNA: TGTGCCAGCCGTAAGACAGGGGGCGAAGAGACCCAGTACTTC.

This chain connects TRBV7-2 to TRBJ2-7; TRBD2 matches at 9 bases. V lost 3 bases, J lost 3 bases, and 6 bases stayed unmatched. The CDR3 loop spans 15 amino acids. Germline CDR1 is SGHTA and CDR2 is FQGNSA. The CDR3 DNA sequence: TGTGCCAGCAGCTTGGGCGGGGGGGCCTTCTACGAGCAGTACTTC. It encodes CASSLGGGAFYEQYF.

This clonotype was seen a single time. The chain carries TRBV12-5 and TRBJ2-1, with TRBD2 as a possible D gene (7 bases). Germline V gene sequence: CDR1 LGHNT, CDR2 FRNRAP. The germline V and J ends were trimmed by 8 bases and 7 bases, with 18 bases remaining between them. The CDR3 consists of 14 residues. The CDR3 DNA is TGTGCTAGTAGGGGGTCGGGGGGCTATAATGAGCAGTTCTTC. It codes for CASRGSGGYNEQFF.

The chain recombines TRBV12-3 or TRBV12-4 with TRBJ1-2; 9 nucleotides agree with TRBD1. The CDR3 runs 15 residues. V was pared by 1 base and J by 4 bases, with 4 bases of the junction left unmatched. CDR3 sequence reads: CASSLEDRGSYGYTF. The CDR3 coding sequence is TGTGCCAGCAGTTTAGAGGACAGGGGCTCCTATGGCTACACCTTC.

The chain couples TRBV4-3 to TRBJ2-3; D not resolved. Germline V gene lookup returns CDR1 LGHNA and CDR2 YSLEER. The CDR3 extends over 14 amino acids. The ends were cut back, 2 bases at V and 2 bases at J, with 8 bases in the middle. The CDR3 DNA follows: TGCGCCAGCAGCCAACTCCCGACCACAGATACGCAGTATTTT. It codes for CASSQLPTTDTQYF.

The rearrangement joins TRBV20-1 to TRBJ2-5, with 7 bases identical to TRBD1. The CDR3 extends over 14 amino acids. J gave up 1 base and V 5 bases, and 7 bases lay outside the gene matches. CDR1 is DFQATT and CDR2 is SNEGSKA in the germline V gene (reference sequence). The CDR3: CSAFTGTAQETQYF. Here the CDR3 DNA reads TGCAGTGCTTTTACCGGGACAGCCCAAGAGACCCAGTACTTC.

This clonotype was seen a handful of times. This chain uses TRBV3-1 with TRBJ2-1; D might be TRBD1 (5 bases). Germline lookup yields CDR1 LGHDT and CDR2 YNNKEL (reference sequence). This CDR3 is built from 14 residues. Trimming removed 5 bases at V and 2 bases at J, with 10 bases between. The DNA of the CDR3 is TGTGCCAGCAGCAAAATGACAGCCTACAATGAGCAGTTCTTC. Its translation is CASSKMTAYNEQFF.

J is TRBJ2-3 and V is TRBV7-2; TRBD1 matches at 10 bases. The V segment lost 1 base and the J segment 1 base; nucleotides outside the gene matches: 8. The CDR3 has 18 amino acids. Germline V gives CDR1 SGHTA, CDR2 FQGNSA. The CDR3 loop reads CASSLVSFGTGGTDTQYF. CDR3 DNA sequence: TGTGCCAGCAGCTTAGTTAGTTTCGGGACAGGGGGCACAGATACGCAGTATTTT.

This clonotype appeared a few times. This chain uses TRBV11-3 with TRBJ2-1; D remains unclear. Germline CDR1 SGHNT, CDR2 YENEEA. The germline V and J ends were trimmed by 8 bases and 3 bases, with 17 bases remaining between them. The CDR3 is 15 residues long. CDR3 region: CASSPYETLYNEQFF. CDR3 nucleotide sequence: TGTGCCAGCTCCCCTTATGAGACCCTCTACAATGAGCAGTTCTTC. Full variable domain (outside the CDR3, taken from reference TRBV11-3 and TRBJ2-1): EAGVVQSPRYKIIEKKQPVAFWCNPISGHNTLYWYLQNLGQGPELLIRYENEEAVDDSQLPKDRFSAERLKGVDSTLKIQPAELGDSAVYLCASSPYETLYNEQFFGPGTRLTVL.

This chain links TRBV9 with TRBJ2-5; the match to TRBD1 covers 8 bases. Germline CDR1 is SGDLS and CDR2 is YYNGEE. This CDR3 comprises 14 residues. The V segment lost 2 bases and the J segment 5 bases; nucleotides outside the gene matches: 5. Written as DNA, the CDR3 is TGTGCCAGCAGCGTGGGACAGGCAGGGGAGACCCAGTACTTC. It is translated as CASSVGQAGETQYF.

Of note for this clonotype: The junction shows a germline mismatch at one end, possibly a read error. CDR3 amino acids: CANSYGLAGGGEQYF. The CDR3 nucleotides read TGCGCCAACAGCTACGGACTAGCGGGGGGCGGCGAGCAGTACTTC. The rearrangement links TRBV5-1 to TRBJ2-4, with 14 bases identical to TRBD2. The J call may be wrong; the DNA end is better matched by TRBJ2-7. Germline values: CDR1 SGHRS, CDR2 YFSETQ. The CDR3 sequence is 15 residues long.

V is TRBV5-1 and J is TRBJ1-2, with a tentative D call TRBD1 (6 bases). Germline loops: CDR1 SGHRS, CDR2 YFSETQ. This CDR3 region has 14 residues. Trimming removed 4 bases from V and 7 bases from J, with 17 bases in between. CDR3 amino acids: CASSVEAGESGYTF. CDR3 sequence (DNA): TGCGCCAGCAGCGTGGAGGCAGGGGAGAGTGGCTACACCTTC.

The chain carries TRBV5-1 and TRBJ2-7, with 12 bases aligning to TRBD1. The J call may be mistaken, given a closer DNA end match to TRBJ2-5. The CDR3 totals 16 residues. Looked up from germline, CDR1 is SGHRS and CDR2 is YFSETQ. The CDR3 bases are TGCGCCAGCAGCTTGGAGGGACAGGGGGCAAGGGAGACCCAGTACTTC. Encoded protein: CASSLEGQGARETQYF.

V usage is TRBV6-5 and J usage is TRBJ2-1, with 10 bases matching TRBD1. This CDR3 region has 16 residues. Trimming took 0 bases from V and 7 from J; bases not matched to a gene: 6. The germline gives CDR1 MNHEY, CDR2 SVGAGI. The CDR3, as DNA: TGTGCCAGCAGTTACTCCTCCGGGACAGGGGTTAATGAGCAGTTCTTC. Encoded protein: CASSYSSGTGVNEQFF.

Concerning this clonotype: A much larger clonotype is one base distant, so this may be a read error. The chain joins TRBV20-1 to TRBJ2-1; D perhaps matches TRBD2 (6 bases). Trimming cost V 1 base and J 3 bases, with 10 bases left between them. The CDR3 is 14 amino acids. The germline gives CDR1 DFQATT, CDR2 SNEGSKA (reference sequence). The CDR3 loop reads CSARAGGIYNEQFF. The CDR3 DNA sequence: TGCAGTGCTAGAGCCGGGGGAATCTACAATGAGCAGTTCTTC.

The J gene is TRBJ2-7, the V gene TRBV4-1, with 11 nucleotides matching TRBD2. Germline values: CDR1 MGHRA, CDR2 YSYEKL. There are 16 residues in the CDR3. With 2 bases clipped from V and 0 bases from J, the junction kept 3 bases outside the gene matches. CDR3 nucleotide sequence: TGCGCCAGCAGCCAACGTAGCGGGGGGGACTCCTACGAGCAGTACTTC. Encoded protein: CASSQRSGGDSYEQYF.